What follows is one T cell receptor beta chain and its context. The antigen is undetermined. The data were obtained in a study of OX40 agonist ivuxolimab in advanced cancers. Study as a whole: People who had prior anti-PD-1, anti-PD-L1 or anti-CTLA-4 therapy could take part, and approximately 44% had some. Study-level points and caveats: With doses of 0.1 to 3.0 mg/kg, CD4+ and CD8+ blood T cells had undergone clonal expansion by week 6.

From germline, CDR1 is MNHNY and CDR2 SVGAGI (reference sequence). Trimming stripped 6 bases from V and 3 bases from J, with 12 bases between. This CDR3 contains 14 residues. The repertoire was sequenced with immunoSEQ multiplex PCR; TCRdb's copy has only in-frame clones and lacks some. Found here are 55,000 to 70,000 clones, approximately 86% of them singletons; the top ten hold 3.7%. Sample: CD4+ or CD8+ T cells sorted from blood, taken in a trial of the OX40 agonist ivuxolimab. This clonotype originated in an adult with an advanced solid tumor such as melanoma, head and neck, liver or kidney cancer. The V and J genes are TRBV6-6 and TRBJ2-1; D may correspond to TRBD1 or TRBD2 (5 bases each). This chain's CDR3 is CASRRDLSYNEQFF. DNA for the CDR3: TGTGCCAGCAGGAGGGACCTAAGCTACAATGAGCAGTTCTTC.